A single sample is the source of the 23 T cell receptor beta chains below, sequenced in a study of T cells in Graves' hyperthyroidism and ophthalmopathy. RNA transcripts gave rise to amplified TCR beta CDR3 regions. An initial round of RT-PCR targeting the TCR CDR3 relied on the HTBI primer set. TCRdb reprocessed the multiplex PCR reads via MiXCR and lists one record per CDR3 protein. There are about 420,000 distinct CDR3 sequences in the sample; roughly an eighth occur only once, and 5.3% lies in the top ten. The sequencing input was blood. Receptor source: a woman aged 18-29 years with Graves' hyperthyroidism.

This clonotype was detected only a few times. The chain carries TRBV27 and TRBJ2-6; 7 nucleotides agree with TRBD1. The germline gives CDR1 MNHEY, CDR2 SMNVEV (reference sequence). This CDR3 has 16 residues. The V gene end was trimmed by 2 bases and the J gene end by 4 bases; junction bases not matched to a gene: 5. CDR3 DNA: TGTGCCAGCAGTTTAATGACAGGGTCGGGGGCCAACGTCCTGACTTTC. Translating it yields CASSLMTGSGANVLTF.

A word on this clonotype: A read error may explain this, as a much larger clone is one base away. This sequence joins TRBV6-2 or TRBV6-3 and TRBJ1-1, with TRBD1 matching 8 bases. The germline V gene encodes CDR1 MNHEY and CDR2 SVGEGT. This CDR3 region has 14 residues. J gave up 4 bases and V 8 bases, and 9 bases lay outside the gene matches. The CDR3 coding sequence is TGTGCCAGCCTGCCAGGGGGCCGGGGCACTGAAGCTTTCTTT. This translates into CASLPGGRGTEAFF.

This clonotype was recorded many times. V is TRBV20-1 and J is TRBJ2-1; 7 bases match TRBD1. In germline, CDR1 is DFQATT, CDR2 SNEGSKA (reference sequence). The CDR3 is made up of 13 amino acids. Trimming at V came to 4 bases and at J to 6 bases, leaving 6 bases not matched to a gene. CDR3 nucleotides: TGCAGTGCTAACACAGGGGTGGCCAATGAGCAGTTCTTC. Protein: CSANTGVANEQFF.

This clonotype showed up just once. The chain uses TRBV7-3 and TRBJ2-3; 9 nucleotides line up with TRBD2. CDR1 is SGHTA, CDR2 FQGTGA, per germline. CDR3 size: 17 residues. V lost 3 bases to trimming and J lost 0 bases; unmatched junction nucleotides: 7. The CDR3 reads CASSFRGSGGSTDTQYF. The CDR3 DNA reads TGTGCCAGCAGCTTCCGTGGTAGCGGGGGAAGCACAGATACGCAGTATTTT.

Only a few counts were recorded for this clonotype. This chain joins TRBV4-1 and TRBJ1-1; no definite D call. The CDR3 is 16 residues long. V was pared by 0 bases and J by 7 bases, with 18 bases between. Germline V gene sequence: CDR1 MGHRA, CDR2 YSYEKL. The CDR3 nucleotides are TGCGCCAGCAGCCAAGATCGGCCCGCGGGGTTCGATGAAGCTTTCTTT. Its protein is CASSQDRPAGFDEAFF.

V gene TRBV20-1 combines with J gene TRBJ2-1, with 11 bases matching TRBD2. CDR1 DFQATT and CDR2 SNEGSKA come from the germline V gene (reference sequence). This CDR3 contains 14 residues. Trimming cost V 5 bases and J 2 bases; bases outside gene matches: 2. CDR3 sequence reads: CSAGGLAAYNEQFF. The DNA of the CDR3 is TGCAGTGCTGGGGGACTAGCGGCCTACAATGAGCAGTTCTTC.

This clonotype was seen repeatedly, ten times or more. This chain connects TRBV6-1 to TRBJ2-7; 8 bases match TRBD1. There are 16 residues in the CDR3. Germline CDR1 and CDR2: MNHNS and SASEGT. V was pared by 6 bases and J by 0 bases, with 10 bases of the junction left unmatched. CDR3 residues: CASSRGQARNSYEQYF. The CDR3 nucleotides are TGTGCCAGCAGCCGGGGACAGGCAAGAAACTCCTACGAGCAGTACTTC.

This clonotype has just a few counts. V is TRBV12-3 or TRBV12-4 and J is TRBJ1-6; 7 positions agree with TRBD1. This CDR3 comprises 14 residues. V trimming: 3 bases; J trimming: 7 bases; junction bases outside the gene matches: 3. The CDR3 loop reads CASSFGQENSPLHF. The CDR3 DNA is TGTGCCAGCAGTTTTGGACAGGAAAATTCACCCCTCCACTTT.

This clonotype was counted only a few times. The genes are TRBV10-3 and TRBJ1-2; D unresolved. The ends were cut back, 2 bases at V and 3 bases at J, with 16 bases in the middle. This CDR3 spans 16 amino acids. Germline CDR1 ENHRY, CDR2 SYGVKD. The CDR3 is CAISEVPVAGYYGYTF. The CDR3 DNA is TGTGCCATCAGTGAGGTTCCAGTGGCAGGTTACTATGGCTACACCTTC.

The J gene is TRBJ1-4, the V gene TRBV5-1; D call uncertain. Trimming pared 0 bases from V and 5 bases from J, leaving 8 bases between. This CDR3 comprises 14 residues. CDR1 is SGHRS, CDR2 YFSETQ, per germline. The CDR3 DNA reads as TGCGCCAGCAGCTTGGAAGGTGGAAATGAAAAACTGTTTTTT. Translation: CASSLEGGNEKLFF.

For the CDR3, the DNA is TGCGCCAGCAGCCAAGTTGTAGCGGGAGGGAACTACAATGAGCAGTTCTTC. Amino acids: CASSQVVAGGNYNEQFF. The rearrangement uses TRBV4-3 and TRBJ2-1, with 11 bases that match TRBD2. From germline, CDR1 is LGHNA and CDR2 YSLEER. The CDR3 has 17 amino acids. V shed 1 base, J shed 3 bases, and the junction held 5 bases outside the gene matches.

This clonotype was counted many times. V is TRBV20-1 and J is TRBJ2-7, with TRBD1 matching 10 bases. This CDR3 is built from 13 residues. V shed 3 bases, J shed 3 bases, and the junction held 2 bases outside the gene matches. CDR1 is DFQATT and CDR2 is SNEGSKA in the germline V gene (reference sequence). CDR3 nucleotides: TGCAGTGCTAGGACAGGGGGCCTCTACGAGCAGTACTTC. Translating gives CSARTGGLYEQYF.

This rearrangement joins TRBV28 to TRBJ2-7; TRBD1 matches 9 bases. Germline CDR1 reads MDHEN; CDR2 reads SYDVKM. J lost 2 bases, V lost 4 bases, and 6 bases had no gene match. The CDR3 runs 15 residues. CDR3 protein: CASSYGQGFTYEQYF. CDR3 bases: TGTGCCAGCAGTTACGGACAGGGGTTCACCTACGAGCAGTACTTC.

This clonotype was recorded many times. The chain is built from TRBV6-1 and TRBJ2-2; TRBD2 agrees at 12 bases. Germline assignment: CDR1 MNHNS and CDR2 SASEGT. This CDR3 has 16 residues. J lost 5 bases, V lost 5 bases, and 6 bases had no gene match. CDR3: CASSSLGTSGTGELFF. CDR3 DNA: TGTGCCAGCAGTTCGTTGGGGACTAGCGGGACCGGGGAGCTGTTTTTT.

This clonotype was seen more than once but under ten times. V gene TRBV6-1 combines with J gene TRBJ2-7; 10 nucleotides align to TRBD2. J lost 5 bases, V lost 10 bases, and 11 bases had no gene match. The V gene's germline CDR1 is MNHNS and CDR2 SASEGT. CDR3 length: 14 amino acids. The CDR3 DNA sequence: TGTGCCACACAACCTAGCGGGAGCCTTCACGAGCAGTACTTC. Protein: CATQPSGSLHEQYF.

Worth noting for this clonotype: A read error may be the cause here, since a much bigger clone is one base away. The CDR3 DNA reads TGTGCCAGCAGACCTATAGGGGGCGAACAGCCCCAGCATTTT. Translation gives CASRPIGGEQPQHF. This sequence joins TRBV2 and TRBJ1-5; 7 bases align to TRBD1. With 6 bases clipped from V and 7 bases from J, the junction kept 9 bases outside the gene matches. Germline loops: CDR1 SNHLY, CDR2 FYNNEI. The CDR3 sequence is 14 residues long. The full variable domain, its missing parts supplied by reference TRBV2 and TRBJ1-5, is EPEVTQTPSHQVTQMGQEVILRCVPISNHLYFYWYRQILGQKVEFLVSFYNNEISEKSEIFDDQFSVERPDGSNFTLKIRSTKLEDSAMYFCASRPIGGEQPQHFGDGTRLSIL.

CDR3 DNA sequence: TGCGCCAGCAGCTTGGGATCAGGGACGTACACCATATATTTT. Amino acids: CASSLGSGTYTIYF. This chain uses TRBV5-1 with TRBJ1-3; a weak D match, TRBD1 (5 bases). V lost 0 bases and J 8 bases, leaving 12 bases between the germline ends. The germline gives CDR1 SGHRS, CDR2 YFSETQ. CDR3 length: 14 amino acids.

The chain carries TRBV20-1 and TRBJ2-5, with D possibly matching TRBD1 (5 bases). The V gene's germline CDR1 is DFQATT and CDR2 SNEGSKA (reference sequence). The CDR3 has 12 residues. V was cut by 5 bases and J by 0 bases, with 7 bases left in between. The CDR3 coding sequence is TGCAGTGCTCACAGGAACCAAGAGACCCAGTACTTC. Protein: CSAHRNQETQYF.

About this clonotype itself: Given a much more abundant clone one base away, this may be a read error. The J gene is TRBJ2-5, the V gene TRBV7-2, with a weak D call TRBD1 (5 bases). This CDR3 has 16 residues. V lost 5 bases, J lost 0 bases, and 16 bases lay in between. Looked up from germline, CDR1 is SGHTA and CDR2 is FQGNSA. This CDR3 is CASSISGLQYQETQYF. In nucleotides, the CDR3 is TGTGCCAGCAGCATCTCAGGGTTGCAGTACCAAGAGACCCAGTACTTC. The entire variable domain, with the rest obtained from reference TRBV7-2 and TRBJ2-5, is as follows: GAGVSQSPSNKVTEKGKDVELRCDPISGHTALYWYRQSLGQGLEFLIYFQGNSAPDKSGLPSDRFSAERTGGSVSTLTIQRTQQEDSAVYLCASSISGLQYQETQYFGPGTRLLVL.

Many counts were recorded for this clonotype. The genes are TRBV12-3 or TRBV12-4 and TRBJ1-1; D possibly corresponds to TRBD1 (5 bases). This CDR3 comprises 14 residues. V lost 6 bases to trimming and J lost 4 bases, with 15 bases between them. The CDR3 here is CASRRPGVSTEAFF. The CDR3 bases are TGTGCCAGCAGACGTCCGGGGGTGAGCACTGAAGCTTTCTTT.

CDR3 DNA sequence: TGTGCCAGCAGTTTTACGAGCGGTACCTACGAGCAGTACTTC. It specifies CASSFTSGTYEQYF. The gene calls are TRBV12-3 or TRBV12-4 and TRBJ2-7, with D perhaps matching TRBD2 (5 bases). The length of the CDR3 is 14 residues. Trimming left V 3 bases short and J 2 bases short, with 11 bases between.

This clonotype came up many times. The V call is TRBV20-1, the J call TRBJ2-3, with a weak D call TRBD2 (5 bases). The CDR3 totals 11 residues. Germline V CDR1 and CDR2: DFQATT, SNEGSKA (reference sequence). V was cut by 6 bases and J by 4 bases, with 8 bases left in between. The CDR3 nucleotides are TGCAGTGCGCGGGCCGCAGATACGCAGTATTTT. Its translation: CSARAADTQYF.

This clonotype was counted a few times. This rearrangement joins TRBV4-1 to TRBJ2-2; maybe TRBD2 (5 bases). CDR3 length: 14 residues. CDR1 is MGHRA and CDR2 is YSYEKL in the germline V gene. With 4 bases removed from V and 6 bases from J, the gap between germline ends came to 12 bases. CDR3 in DNA: TGCGCCAGCAGCCCGTTAGAGAGGGCCGGGGAGCTGTTTTTT. Its protein product is CASSPLERAGELFF.